The clone carrying this TCR beta chain was found a few times. The sample belongs to a study of OX40 agonist ivuxolimab in advanced cancers. Germline CDR1 and CDR2: SQVTM and ANQGSEA. The CDR3 is 11 residues long. Trimming stripped 1 base from V and 4 bases from J, with 4 bases between. TCRdb's table, derived via immunoSEQ multiplex PCR, lists solely in-frame clones and lacks some. The table records about 19,000 clones, 85% to 90% of them present only once. The sample was CD4+ or CD8+ T cells sorted from blood, taken in a trial of the OX40 agonist ivuxolimab. This TCR derives from an adult with an advanced solid tumor such as melanoma, head and neck, liver or kidney cancer. The V gene is TRBV29-1, the J gene TRBJ1-2; D ambiguous. CDR3 bases: TGCAGCGTTGAAGTCGGCTATGGCTACACCTTC. Its translation: CSVEVGYGYTF. Complete variable domain (other parts from reference TRBV29-1 and TRBJ1-2): SAVISQKPSRDICQRGTSLTIQCQVDSQVTMMFWYRQQPGQSLTLIATANQGSEATYESGFVIDKFPISRPNLTFSTLTVSNMSPEDSSIYLCSVEVGYGYTFGSGTRLTVV.